The entry below describes one TCR beta chain. Its antigen remains unidentified. This sample was included in a study of early T cells in non-severe SARS-CoV-2 infection. Study as a whole: Sequenced bulk RNA came from whole blood that was unsorted, and chains were unpaired. Study outcomes and limitations: The VDJdb matching leaned toward anti-spike CD8 responses and overlooked private and CD4 specificities.

The CDR3 spans 11 residues. Trimming pared 3 bases from V and 0 bases from J, leaving 2 bases between. CDR1 DFQATT and CDR2 SNEGSKA come from the germline V gene (reference sequence). Each cDNA molecule carried a unique molecular identifier. One entry per CDR3 protein results from TCRdb running MiXCR on the 5' RACE reads. The sample includes 60,000 to 70,000 distinct CDR3 sequences, just under 5% of them seen just once. J is TRBJ2-5 and V is TRBV20-1; D gene unclear. This clonotype was sampled from an adult who was a healthcare worker with PCR-confirmed SARS-CoV-2 infection or an uninfected control (not recorded which). Sample: whole blood. The CDR3 DNA is TGCAGTGCTAGTAACCAAGAGACCCAGTACTTC. Translating gives CSASNQETQYF.